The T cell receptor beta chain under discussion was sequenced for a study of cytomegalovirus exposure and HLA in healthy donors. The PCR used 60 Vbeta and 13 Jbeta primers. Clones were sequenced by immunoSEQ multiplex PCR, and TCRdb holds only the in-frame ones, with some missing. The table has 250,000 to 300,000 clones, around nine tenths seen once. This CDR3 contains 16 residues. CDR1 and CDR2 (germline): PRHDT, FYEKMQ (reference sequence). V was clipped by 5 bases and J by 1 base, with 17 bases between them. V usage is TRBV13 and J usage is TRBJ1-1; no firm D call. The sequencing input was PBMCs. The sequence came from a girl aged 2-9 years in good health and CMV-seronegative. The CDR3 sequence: CASSGFETLENTEAFF. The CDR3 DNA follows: TGTGCCAGCAGCGGCTTTGAGACACTGGAGAACACTGAAGCTTTCTTT.